This T cell receptor beta chain is drawn from a study of Ad26.COV2.S vaccination and SARS-CoV-2 variants. This table comes from immunoSEQ multiplex PCR, and its TCRdb copy is limited to in-frame clones, with some not included. The sample lists over 250,000 clones; more than 70% were seen once. Trimming took off 2 bases at V and 0 bases at J, with 8 bases between the two ends. The CDR3 covers 15 residues. Germline assignment: CDR1 LNHDA and CDR2 SQIVND (reference sequence). Treatment described: roughly 20 received Ad26.COV2.S at low or high dose, single or two shots; roughly five received placebo; per-sample allocation not given. Sampling was done on day 63 after the first vaccine or placebo injection.

The chain carries TRBV19 and TRBJ1-3, with D hard to call. Sequenced material: peripheral blood, taken in a trial of Ad26.COV2.S vaccine versus placebo. This clonotype was sampled from a person between 18 and 59 years old who received the Ad26.COV2.S COVID-19 vaccine or a placebo. The CDR3 sequence is CASSIFDNSGNTIYF. CDR3 DNA: TGTGCCAGTAGTATATTTGACAACTCTGGAAACACCATATATTTT.